Listed below are T cell receptor beta chains from one sample, sequenced in a study of Graves' ophthalmopathy and Graves' hyperthyroidism. Via MiXCR, TCRdb re-called the multiplex PCR reads, giving one row per CDR3 protein. In the table there are some 1.1 million distinct CDR3 sequences, less than 45% of which are singletons. Specimen: peripheral blood or thyroid tissue (not recorded which). The source is an adult man with Graves' hyperthyroidism. Each CDR3 is given with its conserved first and last residue. D genes are given only for firm matches. Not all rows give a size; the values are once, few, many and, for expanded clones, a class.

v_call	d_call	clone_size	j_call	cdr3_aa	cdr3_nt
TRBV7-9	-	-	TRBJ2-5	CASSSPSEGGHQETQYF	TGTGCCAGCAGCTCCCCCTCGGAAGGGGGGCACCAAGAGACCCAGTACTTC
TRBV4-1	-	few	TRBJ1-1	CASSPLFPQAEAFF	TGCGCCAGCAGCCCTCTATTTCCACAGGCCGAAGCTTTCTTT
TRBV7-9	-	-	TRBJ1-1	CASSLAWGANEAFF	TGTGCCAGCAGCTTAGCCTGGGGAGCTAATGAAGCTTTCTTT
TRBV7-6	TRBD1	-	TRBJ2-5	CASSRWDRKETQYF	TGTGCCAGCAGTCGCTGGGACAGAAAAGAGACCCAGTACTTC
TRBV5-4	-	many	TRBJ2-6	CASSFWLAGANVLTF	TGTGCCAGCAGCTTTTGGCTAGCGGGGGCCAACGTCCTGACTTTC
TRBV6-5	TRBD1	many	TRBJ1-1	CASSYSKGTGRTEAFF	TGTGCCAGCAGTTACTCGAAAGGGACAGGGAGGACTGAAGCTTTCTTT
TRBV24-1	-	few	TRBJ1-2	CATSDPVNYGYTF	TGTGCCACCAGTGATCCGGTCAACTATGGCTACACCTTC
TRBV7-3	-	many	TRBJ2-6	CASSPIGHSGANVLTF	TGTGCCAGCAGCCCAATAGGGCACTCTGGGGCCAACGTCCTGACTTTC
TRBV20-1	-	few	TRBJ1-1	CSASAQGIAGGWVNTEAFF	TGCAGTGCTAGTGCGCAGGGCATCGCTGGGGGGTGGGTGAACACTGAAGCTTTCTTT
TRBV15	TRBD1	-	TRBJ2-2	CATETDRGRVTGELFF	TGTGCCACCGAAACTGACAGGGGGCGGGTCACCGGGGAGCTGTTTTTT
TRBV7-8	-	many	TRBJ1-4	CASSSDIATNEKLFF	TGTGCCAGCAGCTCCGACATCGCAACTAATGAAAAACTGTTTTTT
TRBV25-1	-	many	TRBJ1-2	CASSEPGVSGYTF	TGTGCCAGCAGTGAGCCCGGGGTTAGTGGCTACACCTTC
TRBV25-1	-	-	TRBJ1-3	CASSRGVTNSGNTIYF	TGTGCCAGCTCCCGGGGAGTTACCAACTCTGGAAACACCATATATTTT
TRBV9	TRBD2	-	TRBJ2-7	CASSAQGLAVYEQYF	TGTGCCAGCAGCGCACAGGGACTAGCGGTCTACGAGCAGTACTTC
TRBV20-1	-	many	TRBJ1-6	CSARGPGREHNSPLHF	TGCAGTGCTAGAGGGCCGGGGCGAGAACATAATTCACCCCTCCACTTT
TRBV19	-	few	TRBJ2-6	CASSKTGTGANVLTF	TGTGCCAGTAGTAAAACCGGGACTGGGGCCAACGTCCTGACTTTC
TRBV20-1	TRBD2	-	TRBJ2-7	CSAINLAGVASYEQYF	TGCAGTGCTATAAATCTAGCGGGAGTAGCCTCCTACGAGCAGTACTTC
TRBV5-1	TRBD1	many	TRBJ2-2	CASSWADRGETGELFF	TGCGCCAGCAGCTGGGCGGACAGGGGAGAAACCGGGGAGCTGTTTTTT
TRBV7-2	-	-	TRBJ2-7	CASSSDSGPYEQYF	TGTGCCAGCAGTTCGGACAGCGGACCCTACGAGCAGTACTTC